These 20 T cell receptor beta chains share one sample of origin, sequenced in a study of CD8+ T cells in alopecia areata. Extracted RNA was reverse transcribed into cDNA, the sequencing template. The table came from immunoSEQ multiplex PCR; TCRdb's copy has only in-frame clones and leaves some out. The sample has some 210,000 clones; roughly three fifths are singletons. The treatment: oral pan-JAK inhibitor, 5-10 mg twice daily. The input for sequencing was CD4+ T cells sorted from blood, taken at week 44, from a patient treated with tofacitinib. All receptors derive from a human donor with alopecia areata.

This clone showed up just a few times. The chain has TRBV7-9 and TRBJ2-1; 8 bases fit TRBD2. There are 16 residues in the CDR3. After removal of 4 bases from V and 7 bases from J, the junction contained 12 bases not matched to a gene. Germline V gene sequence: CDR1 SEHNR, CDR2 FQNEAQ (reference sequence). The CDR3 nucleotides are TGTGCCAGCAGCTCCCGGGGGATTAGCGGGGCAAATGAGCAGTTCTTC. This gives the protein CASSSRGISGANEQFF. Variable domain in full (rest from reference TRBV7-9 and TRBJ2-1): DTGVSQNPRHKITKRGQNVTFRCDPISEHNRLYWYRQTLGQGPEFLTYFQNEAQLEKSRLLSDRFSAERPKGSFSTLEIQRTEQGDSAMYLCASSSRGISGANEQFFGPGTRLTVL.

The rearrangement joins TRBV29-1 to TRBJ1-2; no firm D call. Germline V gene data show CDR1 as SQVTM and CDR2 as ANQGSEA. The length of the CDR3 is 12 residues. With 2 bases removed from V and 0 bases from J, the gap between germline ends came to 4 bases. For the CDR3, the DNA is TGCAGCGTTGAACACTCTAACTATGGCTACACCTTC. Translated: CSVEHSNYGYTF.

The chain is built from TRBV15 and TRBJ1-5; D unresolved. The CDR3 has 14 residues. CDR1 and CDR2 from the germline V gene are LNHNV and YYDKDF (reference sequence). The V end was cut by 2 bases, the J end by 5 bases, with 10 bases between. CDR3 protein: CATSRMGGDQPQHF. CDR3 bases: TGTGCCACCAGCAGAATGGGCGGGGATCAGCCCCAGCATTTT. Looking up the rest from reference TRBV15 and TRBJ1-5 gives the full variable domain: DAMVIQNPRYQVTQFGKPVTLSCSQTLNHNVMYWYQQKSSQAPKLLFHYYDKDFNNEADTPDNFQSRRPNTSFCFLDIRSPGLGDTAMYLCATSRMGGDQPQHFGDGTRLSIL.

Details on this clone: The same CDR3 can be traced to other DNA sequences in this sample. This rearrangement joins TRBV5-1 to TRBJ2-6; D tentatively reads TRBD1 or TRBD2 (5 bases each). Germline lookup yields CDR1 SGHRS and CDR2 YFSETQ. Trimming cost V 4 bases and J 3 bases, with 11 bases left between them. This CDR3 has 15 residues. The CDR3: CASSLMGDGANVLTF. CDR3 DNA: TGCGCCAGCAGCCTGATGGGGGATGGGGCCAACGTCCTGACTTTC.

The CDR3 is CSVDPRDSYTF. The CDR3 DNA is TGCAGCGTTGACCCCAGGGATAGCTACACCTTC. The chain is built from TRBV29-1 and TRBJ1-2; a weak D match, TRBD1 (5 bases). The CDR3 contains 11 residues. Germline lookup yields CDR1 SQVTM and CDR2 ANQGSEA. V shed 3 bases and J shed 9 bases, with 11 bases lying between them.

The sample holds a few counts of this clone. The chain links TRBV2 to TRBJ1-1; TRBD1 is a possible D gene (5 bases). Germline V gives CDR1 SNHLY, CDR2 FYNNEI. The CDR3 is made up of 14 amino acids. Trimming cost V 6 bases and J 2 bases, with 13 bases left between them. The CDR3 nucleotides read TGTGCCAGCAGCCCGGGACCGAAAAACACTGAAGCTTTCTTT. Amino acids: CASSPGPKNTEAFF.

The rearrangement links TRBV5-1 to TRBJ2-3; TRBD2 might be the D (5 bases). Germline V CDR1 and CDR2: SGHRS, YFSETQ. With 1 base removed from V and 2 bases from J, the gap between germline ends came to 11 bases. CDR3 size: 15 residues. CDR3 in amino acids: CASSLQGLPTDTQYF. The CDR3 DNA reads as TGCGCCAGCAGCTTGCAAGGACTCCCCACAGATACGCAGTATTTT.

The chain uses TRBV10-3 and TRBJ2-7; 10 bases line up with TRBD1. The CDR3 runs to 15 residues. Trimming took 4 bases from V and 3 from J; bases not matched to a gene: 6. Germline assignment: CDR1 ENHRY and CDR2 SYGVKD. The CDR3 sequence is CAISATGGNYYEQYF. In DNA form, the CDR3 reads TGTGCCATCAGTGCGACAGGGGGCAACTACTACGAGCAGTACTTC.

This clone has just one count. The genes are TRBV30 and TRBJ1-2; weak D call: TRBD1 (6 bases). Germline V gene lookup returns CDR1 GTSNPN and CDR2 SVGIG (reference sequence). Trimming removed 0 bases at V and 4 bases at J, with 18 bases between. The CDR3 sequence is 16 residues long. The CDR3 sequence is CAWSVHIATGPYGYTF. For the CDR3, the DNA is TGTGCCTGGAGTGTACATATTGCAACAGGGCCCTATGGCTACACCTTC.

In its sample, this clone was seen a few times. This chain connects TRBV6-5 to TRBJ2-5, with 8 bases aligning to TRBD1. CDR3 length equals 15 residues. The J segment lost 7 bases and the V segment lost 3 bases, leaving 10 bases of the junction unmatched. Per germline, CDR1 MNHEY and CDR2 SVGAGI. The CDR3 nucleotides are TGTGCCAGCAGTTATGAGGCGGGACAGGACGCGACCCAGTACTTC. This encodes CASSYEAGQDATQYF.

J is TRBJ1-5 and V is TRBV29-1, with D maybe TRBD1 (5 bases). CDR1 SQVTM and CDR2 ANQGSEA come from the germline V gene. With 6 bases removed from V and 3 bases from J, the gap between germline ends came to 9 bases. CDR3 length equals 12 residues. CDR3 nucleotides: TGCAGCGTCAGGGTTGACAATCAGCCCCAGCATTTT. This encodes CSVRVDNQPQHF.

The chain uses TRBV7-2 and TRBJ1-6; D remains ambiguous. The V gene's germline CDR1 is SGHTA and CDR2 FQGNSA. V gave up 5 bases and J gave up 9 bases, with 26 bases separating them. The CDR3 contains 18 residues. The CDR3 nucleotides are TGTGCCAGCAGCCAGGACCCGTTGATGATGCCTCTCACTTCACCCCTCCACTTT. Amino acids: CASSQDPLMMPLTSPLHF.

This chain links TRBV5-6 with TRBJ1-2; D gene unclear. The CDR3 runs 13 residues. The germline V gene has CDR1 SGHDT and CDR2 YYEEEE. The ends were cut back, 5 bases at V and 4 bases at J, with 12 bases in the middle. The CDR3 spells CASSRDLGYGYTF. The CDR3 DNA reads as TGTGCCAGCAGTCGGGATCTGGGCTATGGCTACACCTTC.

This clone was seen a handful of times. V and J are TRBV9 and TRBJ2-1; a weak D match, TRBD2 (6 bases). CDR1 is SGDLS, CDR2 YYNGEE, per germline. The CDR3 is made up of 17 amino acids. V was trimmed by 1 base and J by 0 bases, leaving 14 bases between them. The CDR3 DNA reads TGTGCCAGCAGCGTAACTGTCGGGAGTCGCTCCTACAATGAGCAGTTCTTC. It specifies CASSVTVGSRSYNEQFF.

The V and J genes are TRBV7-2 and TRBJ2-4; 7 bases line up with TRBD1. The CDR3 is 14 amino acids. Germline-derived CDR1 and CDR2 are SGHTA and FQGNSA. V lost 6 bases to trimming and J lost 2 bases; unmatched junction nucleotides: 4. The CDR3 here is CASRQTGTKNIQYF. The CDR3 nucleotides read TGTGCCAGCAGACAGACAGGGACCAAAAACATTCAGTACTTC.

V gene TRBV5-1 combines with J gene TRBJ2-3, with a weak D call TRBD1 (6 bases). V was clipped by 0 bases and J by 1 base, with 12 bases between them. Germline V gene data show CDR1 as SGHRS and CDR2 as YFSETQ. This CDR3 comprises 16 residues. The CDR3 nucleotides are TGCGCCAGCAGCTTGGCGACAGGTTCGGGCACAGATACGCAGTATTTT. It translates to CASSLATGSGTDTQYF.

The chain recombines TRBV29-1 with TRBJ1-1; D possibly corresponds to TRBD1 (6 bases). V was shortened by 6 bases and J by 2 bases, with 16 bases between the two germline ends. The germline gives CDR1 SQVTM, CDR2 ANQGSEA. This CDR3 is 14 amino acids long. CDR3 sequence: CSVSGRQANTEAFF. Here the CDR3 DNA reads TGCAGCGTCTCAGGAAGACAGGCCAACACTGAAGCTTTCTTT.

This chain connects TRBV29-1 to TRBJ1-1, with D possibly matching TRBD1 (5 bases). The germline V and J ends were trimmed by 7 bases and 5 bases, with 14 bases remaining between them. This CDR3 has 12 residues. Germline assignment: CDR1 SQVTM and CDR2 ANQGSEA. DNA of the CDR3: TGCAGCGCCCAAACAGGAGGGACTGAAGCTTTCTTT. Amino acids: CSAQTGGTEAFF. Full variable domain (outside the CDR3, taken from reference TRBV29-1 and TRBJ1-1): SAVISQKPSRDICQRGTSLTIQCQVDSQVTMMFWYRQQPGQSLTLIATANQGSEATYESGFVIDKFPISRPNLTFSTLTVSNMSPEDSSIYLCSAQTGGTEAFFGQGTRLTVV.

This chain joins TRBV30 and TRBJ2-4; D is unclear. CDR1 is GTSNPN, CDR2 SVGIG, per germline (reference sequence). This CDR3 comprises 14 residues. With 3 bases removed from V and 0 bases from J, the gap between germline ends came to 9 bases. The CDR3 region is CAWRPAQAKNIQYF. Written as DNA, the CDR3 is TGTGCCTGGAGGCCAGCTCAAGCCAAAAACATTCAGTACTTC.

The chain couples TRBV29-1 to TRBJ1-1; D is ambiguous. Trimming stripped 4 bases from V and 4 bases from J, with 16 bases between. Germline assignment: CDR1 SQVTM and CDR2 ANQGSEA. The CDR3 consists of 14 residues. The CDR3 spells CSVVEQAGPTEAFF. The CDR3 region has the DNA TGCAGCGTTGTTGAGCAGGCAGGCCCCACTGAAGCTTTCTTT.